These T cell receptor beta chains were read from a single sample in a study of neurological immune-mediated disorders. Via MiXCR, TCRdb re-called the 5' RACE reads, giving one row per CDR3 protein. The table shows 49,000 or so distinct CDR3 sequences, with approximately 16% occurring only once. The sample comprised PBMCs. Every receptor here comes from a man in his sixties in good health. CDR3s include the opening cysteine and the closing phenylalanine or tryptophan. The order of the fields is CDR3 protein, CDR3 DNA, D gene, clone size, V gene, J gene. The D gene is left open where the match is weak. Clone sizes are given selectively: once, few, many, or a class where the clone is expanded.

CDR3 protein: CASSQTGTSGTEQYF
CDR3 DNA: TGTGCCAGCAGCCAGACCGGGACTAGCGGGACCGAGCAGTACTTC
D gene: TRBD2
clone size: once
V gene: TRBV11-3
J gene: TRBJ2-7

CDR3 protein: CATSRIGNEQFF
CDR3 DNA: TGTGCCACCAGCAGGATAGGCAATGAGCAGTTCTTC
D gene: NA
clone size: many
V gene: TRBV15
J gene: TRBJ2-1

CDR3 protein: CSALPGQGNSETQYF
CDR3 DNA: TGCAGTGCGTTGCCGGGACAGGGTAACTCAGAGACCCAGTACTTC
D gene: TRBD1
clone size: many
V gene: TRBV20-1
J gene: TRBJ2-5

CDR3 protein: CASSLELTDTQYF
CDR3 DNA: TGTGCCAGCAGCTTAGAACTCACAGATACGCAGTATTTT
D gene: NA
clone size: many
V gene: TRBV7-2
J gene: TRBJ2-3

CDR3 protein: CASSSLTSGRAGTGELFF
CDR3 DNA: TGTGCCAGCAGCTCCCTGACTAGCGGGAGGGCGGGCACCGGGGAGCTGTTTTTT
D gene: TRBD2
clone size: many
V gene: TRBV5-6
J gene: TRBJ2-2

CDR3 protein: CSAAGGTDTQYF
CDR3 DNA: TGCAGTGCAGCGGGAGGAACAGATACGCAGTATTTT
D gene: TRBD2
clone size: many
V gene: TRBV20-1
J gene: TRBJ2-3

CDR3 protein: CSARLLASGRDEQFF
CDR3 DNA: TGCAGTGCTAGATTATTGGCTAGCGGGAGAGATGAGCAGTTCTTC
D gene: TRBD2
clone size: many
V gene: TRBV20-1
J gene: TRBJ2-1

CDR3 protein: CASSYRPTYEQYF
CDR3 DNA: TGTGCCAGCAGTTATAGGCCTACCTACGAGCAGTACTTC
D gene: NA
clone size: NA
V gene: TRBV27
J gene: TRBJ2-7

CDR3 protein: CASSPELDSGANVLTF
CDR3 DNA: TGTGCCAGCAGTCCCGAACTTGACTCTGGGGCCAACGTCCTGACTTTC
D gene: NA
clone size: many
V gene: TRBV4-2
J gene: TRBJ2-6

CDR3 protein: CASSRGGENIQYF
CDR3 DNA: TGTGCCAGCAGCCGAGGTGGGGAAAACATTCAGTACTTC
D gene: NA
clone size: many
V gene: TRBV6-6
J gene: TRBJ2-4

CDR3 protein: CSALTSGRFDTQYF
CDR3 DNA: TGCAGTGCTCTGACTAGCGGGAGGTTTGATACGCAGTATTTT
D gene: TRBD2
clone size: many
V gene: TRBV20-1
J gene: TRBJ2-3

CDR3 protein: CASSTIGGSSGRGSYEQYF
CDR3 DNA: TGTGCCAGCAGCACTATTGGGGGCTCTAGCGGGAGGGGTTCCTACGAGCAGTACTTC
D gene: TRBD2
clone size: many
V gene: TRBV7-2
J gene: TRBJ2-7

CDR3 protein: CASTHNYEQYF
CDR3 DNA: TGTGCCAGCACCCACAACTACGAGCAGTACTTC
D gene: NA
clone size: many
V gene: TRBV3-1
J gene: TRBJ2-7

CDR3 protein: CSARSGIEAFF
CDR3 DNA: TGCAGTGCTAGATCCGGGATCGAAGCTTTCTTT
D gene: NA
clone size: many
V gene: TRBV20-1
J gene: TRBJ1-1

CDR3 protein: CASSLVGKTDTQYF
CDR3 DNA: TGTGCCAGCAGCTTAGTCGGGAAAACAGATACGCAGTATTTT
D gene: NA
clone size: NA
V gene: TRBV7-3
J gene: TRBJ2-3